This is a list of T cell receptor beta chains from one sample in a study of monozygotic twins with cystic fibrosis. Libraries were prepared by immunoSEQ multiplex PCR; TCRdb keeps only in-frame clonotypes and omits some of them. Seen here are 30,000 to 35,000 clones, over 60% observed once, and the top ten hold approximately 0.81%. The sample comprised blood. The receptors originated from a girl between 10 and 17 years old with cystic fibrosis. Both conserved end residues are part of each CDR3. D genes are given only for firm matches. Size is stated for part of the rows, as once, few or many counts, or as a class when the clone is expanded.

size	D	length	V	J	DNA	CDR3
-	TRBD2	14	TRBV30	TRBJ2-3	TGTGCCTGGGCAATAGCGGGAGGGAAAGATACGCAGTATTTT	CAWAIAGGKDTQYF
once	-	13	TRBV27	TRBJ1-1	TGTGCCAGCAGTCCACATCCGGACACTGAAGCTTTCTTT	CASSPHPDTEAFF
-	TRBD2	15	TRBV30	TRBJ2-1	TGTGCCTGGAAGGCGACTAGCAGCTCCTACAATGAGCAGTTCTTC	CAWKATSSSYNEQFF
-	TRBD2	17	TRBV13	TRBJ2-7	TGTGCCAGCAGCTTAGAGCGGACGGGGACTAGCACCTACGAGCAGTACTTC	CASSLERTGTSTYEQYF
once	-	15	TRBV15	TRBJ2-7	TGTGCCACCGCTCCGGGGTGGGAAGCTTGGGGTGAACAGTACTTC	CATAPGWEAWGEQYF
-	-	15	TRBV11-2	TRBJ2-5	TGTGCCAGCAGCTCCGGGGTGGGAGCTGGGGAGACCCAGTACTTC	CASSSGVGAGETQYF
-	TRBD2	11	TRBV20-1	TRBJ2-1	TGCAGTGCTACTACGGGGGGGAAGCAGTTCTTC	CSATTGGKQFF
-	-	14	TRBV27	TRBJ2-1	TGTGCCAGCAGTTTAAAGAGCTCCTACAATGAGCAGTTCTTC	CASSLKSSYNEQFF
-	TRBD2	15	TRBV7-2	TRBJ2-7	TGTGCCAGCAGCTTCGGTAGCGGGAGGCAATACGAGCAGTACTTC	CASSFGSGRQYEQYF
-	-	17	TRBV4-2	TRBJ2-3	TGTGCCAGCAGGCTCCATCGGGGGGCCGAGTCCCCAGATACGCAGTATTTT	CASRLHRGAESPDTQYF
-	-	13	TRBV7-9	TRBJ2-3	TGTGCCAGCAGCTTAGTGACTAGGGATACGCAGTATTTT	CASSLVTRDTQYF
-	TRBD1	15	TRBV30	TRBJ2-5	TGTGCCTGGAGGAAACTCCGGGACAGCCAAGAGACCCAGTACTTC	CAWRKLRDSQETQYF
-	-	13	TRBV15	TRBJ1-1	TGTGCCACCAGCAGAGATCCGAACACTGAAGCTTTCTTT	CATSRDPNTEAFF
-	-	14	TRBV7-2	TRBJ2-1	TGTGCCAGCAGCTTAGCCAGTCTCTACAATGAGCAGTTCTTC	CASSLASLYNEQFF
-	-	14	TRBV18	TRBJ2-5	TGTGCCAGCTCACCCCCAGGAGACCAAGAGACCCAGTACTTC	CASSPPGDQETQYF
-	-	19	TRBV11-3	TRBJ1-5	TGTGCCAGCAGCTTACTGCCCCCCAGGGAACTTTATAGCAATCAGCCCCAGCATTTT	CASSLLPPRELYSNQPQHF
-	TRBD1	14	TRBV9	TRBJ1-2	TGTGCCAGCAGCCCACGGACAGGGGGCTATGGCTACACCTTC	CASSPRTGGYGYTF
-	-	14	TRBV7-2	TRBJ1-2	TGTGCCAGCACCTCTACCACCCCGTACTATGGCTACACCTTC	CASTSTTPYYGYTF
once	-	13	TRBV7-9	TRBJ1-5	TGTGCCAGCAGTGACTGGAACAATCAGCCCCAGCATTTT	CASSDWNNQPQHF
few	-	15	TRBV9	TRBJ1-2	TGTGCCAGCAGCGGACGAACAGCAGGGATCGATGGCTACACCTTC	CASSGRTAGIDGYTF
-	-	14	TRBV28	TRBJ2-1	TGTGCCAGCAGTCTAACCCCTGGGGGCCATGAGCAGTTCTTC	CASSLTPGGHEQFF
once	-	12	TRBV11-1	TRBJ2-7	TGTGCCAGCAGCCGCGACTCCTACGAGCAGTACTTC	CASSRDSYEQYF